The clone carrying this T cell receptor beta chain appeared a few times. The data are from a study of T cells in Graves' hyperthyroidism and ophthalmopathy. Regions amplified from RNA transcripts were the TCR beta CDR3 regions. The primer set for the first-round RT-PCR of the TCR CDR3 was HTBI. TCRdb reprocessed the multiplex PCR reads via MiXCR and lists one record per CDR3 protein. This sample has 300,000 to 450,000 distinct CDR3 sequences, with approximately 15% found just once. Germline-derived CDR1 and CDR2 are SGHRS and YFSETQ. The CDR3 has 13 residues. V lost 0 bases and J lost 3, with 7 bases in between.

The V gene is TRBV5-1, the J gene TRBJ2-7; D is unclear. The sequence was collected from a woman in her sixties or seventies with Graves' hyperthyroidism. The source material was blood. CDR3 sequence: CASSLGARYEQYF. CDR3 nucleotides: TGCGCCAGCAGCTTGGGCGCCCGCTACGAGCAGTACTTC.